The T cell receptor (beta chain) under discussion was sequenced for a study of shared clonotypes between healthy human individuals. Study results and caveats: Represented diversity, genetic and exposure-history alike, was limited by few donors.

Concerning this clone itself: The target antigen is unknown.

Profiling relied on immunoSEQ multiplex PCR, and the TCRdb table lists in-frame clones only, not all of them. Among some 500,000 clones listed, around 96% were seen once. The clonotype originates from a woman younger than 45 in good health. The sample consisted of naive CD4+ T cells sorted from blood. Stated subset: CD45RA+ positively selected.

CDR3 in amino acids: CASSQGGGYGYTF. As DNA, the CDR3 is TGCGCCAGCAGCCAAGGAGGGGGCTATGGCTACACCTTC. The chain combines TRBV4-1 with TRBJ1-2; possibly TRBD1 for D (6 bases). The germline gives CDR1 MGHRA, CDR2 YSYEKL. The CDR3 is 13 residues long. The ends were cut back, 1 base at V and 4 bases at J, with 7 bases in the middle.